The 22 T cell receptor delta chains below come from one sample, sequenced in a study of gamma-delta T cells after stem cell transplantation. TCRdb re-identified clones in the RT-PCR reads via CATT. Among over 2,500 delta-chain clones listed, about 2.6% were seen once. The sample comprised gamma-delta T cells. All receptors derive from a human donor. It is not recorded whose cells these are; they may come from a transplant donor.

There are many counts of this clone. A far larger clone is just one base off, so this is likely a read error. This CDR3 is also generated by other DNA sequences in the sample. This rearrangement joins TRDV2 to TRDJ1; D gene ambiguous. Looked up from germline, CDR1 is GEAIGNYY and CDR2 is EKD. The CDR3 is made up of 14 amino acids. The CDR3 spells CACDMVVRTDKLIF. Written as DNA, the CDR3 is TGCGCCTGTGACATGGTCGTCCGTACCGATAAACTCATCTTT.

By share of the sample, this clone is medium-sized. A read error may explain this, as a much larger clone is one base away. The V gene is TRDV2, the J gene TRDJ1; D not certain. Trimming left V 3 bases short and J 3 bases short, with 10 bases between. This CDR3 is built from 13 residues. Germline lookup yields CDR1 GEAIGNYY and CDR2 EKD. CDR3 in DNA: TGTGCCTGTGACCCCTCGAGGGCCGATAAACTCATCTTT. The encoded protein is CACDPSRADKLIF.

This clone was detected a few times. A much larger clone is a single base away; this may be a read error. Other DNA sequences within the sample encode an identical CDR3. V and J are TRDV2 and TRDJ1, with 13 nucleotides matching TRDD3. This CDR3 has 21 residues. The V gene's germline CDR1 is GEAIGNYY and CDR2 EKD. V lost 0 bases to trimming and J lost 3 bases; unmatched junction nucleotides: 18. CDR3 loop: CACDTPFLLGDTGASADKLIF. The CDR3 DNA reads TGTGCCTGTGACACCCCTTTCTTACTGGGGGATACGGGCGCGTCAGCCGATAAACTCATCTTT.

A note on this clone: TCRdb's entry gives the protein of a much larger clone, which mismatches this DNA's translation at residue 14, likely from a read error; the protein reported here is translated from the DNA. Other DNA sequences in the sample encode the same CDR3. V gene TRDV2 combines with J gene TRDJ1; D gene ambiguous. The germline CDR1 and CDR2 sequences are GEAIGNYY and EKD. The ends were cut back, 4 bases at V and 13 bases at J, with 30 bases in the middle. The CDR3 is made up of 16 amino acids. CDR3 DNA: TGTGCCTGTGAATGGATGACCCCGGAGAGGGCCGATAAGCCCATCTTT. Translated, it gives CACEWMTPERADKPIF.

This clone has only a few counts. A far more abundant clone sits one base away, making this likely a read error. The CDR3 DNA reads as TGTGCCTGTGACACCGTGGATGGGGGACACGCGGCTGGTAAACTCATCTTT. Amino acids: CACDTVDGGHAAGKLIF. The chain couples TRDV2 to TRDJ1; 7 bases line up with TRDD3. The germline gives CDR1 GEAIGNYY, CDR2 EKD. V dropped 0 bases and J dropped 7; count of bases not matched to a gene: 16. The CDR3 has 17 residues.

This clone was observed a few times. Other nucleotide sequences from this sample produce the same CDR3. V gene TRDV2 combines with J gene TRDJ1; 11 nucleotides align to TRDD3. V was pared by 4 bases and J by 0 bases, with 3 bases of the junction left unmatched. This CDR3 is built from 15 residues. Germline values: CDR1 GEAIGNYY, CDR2 EKD. The CDR3 loop is CACDVLGDNTDKLIF. DNA of the CDR3: TGTGCCTGTGATGTACTGGGGGATAACACCGATAAACTCATCTTT.

A note on this clone: Translating this DNA gives a protein that differs at residues 9 and 10 from the TCRdb one, which belongs to a much larger clone; a read error is likely, and the protein shown is this translation. The rearrangement uses TRDV2 and TRDJ1; 11 bases match TRDD3. J lost 0 bases, V lost 1 base, and 3 bases had no gene match. Germline assignment: CDR1 GEAIGNYY and CDR2 EKD. CDR3 size: 16 residues. The CDR3 DNA follows: TGTGCCTGTGACACTCTACTGGGGGATAACACCGATAAACTCATCTTT. This gives the protein CACDTLLGDNTDKLIF.

Judged by abundance, this clone is medium-sized. This likely came from a read error, as a far larger clone is one base away. The same CDR3 also results from other DNA sequences found in this sample. The chain joins TRDV2 to TRDJ1, with 12 nucleotides matching TRDD3. Germline V gene data show CDR1 as GEAIGNYY and CDR2 as EKD. The CDR3 is 14 residues long. CDR3 sequence reads: CACDVLGDTYKLIF. CDR3 bases: TGTGCCTGTGATGTACTGGGGGATACCTATAAACTCATCTTC.

Regarding this clone: This DNA translates differently at residue 17 from the TCRdb protein, which is that of a much larger clone; a read error is likely, and the protein shown is the DNA's own translation. The chain links TRDV2 to TRDJ2, with 10 positions matching TRDD3. The length of the CDR3 is 19 residues. CDR1 and CDR2 from the germline V gene are GEAIGNYY and EKD. The CDR3 DNA reads TGTGCCTGTGACACATTGGGGGATACTAAGGGAGCTTTGACAGCACAACCCTTCTTT. Amino acid sequence: CACDTLGDTKGALTAQPFF.

Worth noting for this clone: Germline and junction disagree at one end, which may indicate a read error. The V and J genes are TRDV2 and TRDJ1; no clear D. The CDR3 has 15 amino acids. Germline CDR1 reads GEAIGNYY; CDR2 reads EKD. CDR3 bases: TGTGCCTGTGACACCGTACAGGCGCACACCGATAAACCCATCTTT. It is translated as CACDTVQAHTDKPIF.

This clone was seen a few times. A read error is likely here: a far larger clone is one base away. Here the CDR3 reads CACKLLSGEIFTDKLIF. The CDR3 nucleotides are TGTGCCTGCAAACTACTATCGGGGGAAATCTTCACCGATAAACTCATCTTT. The chain combines TRDV2 with TRDJ1; possible D gene TRDD3, 6 bases. The V end was cut by 7 bases, the J end by 1 base, with 24 bases between. CDR3 length: 17 amino acids. The V gene's germline CDR1 is GEAIGNYY and CDR2 EKD.

This clone was detected a few times. For this DNA, TCRdb reports the protein of a much larger clone, which diverges at residue 18, most likely from a read error; the protein presented here is translated directly from the DNA. This chain links TRDV2 with TRDJ3; 12 bases match TRDD3. This CDR3 comprises 20 residues. Germline CDR1 is GEAIGNYY and CDR2 is EKD. The CDR3 DNA reads TGTGCCTGTGATCCCGTACTGGGGGATACTAGCTCCTGGGACACCCGACAGACGTTTTTC. It is translated as CACDPVLGDTSSWDTRQTFF.

Judged by abundance, this clone is medium-sized. Given a much more abundant clone one base away, this may be a read error. The V and J genes are TRDV2 and TRDJ1; 12 nucleotides match TRDD3. The CDR3 is made up of 14 amino acids. V gave up 4 bases and J gave up 9 bases; unmatched junction bases: 8. From germline, CDR1 is GEAIGNYY and CDR2 EKD. The CDR3 nucleotides read TGTGCCTGTGATGTACTGGGGGATACCTATGAACTCATCTTT. Translating it yields CACDVLGDTYELIF.

This clone counts as medium-sized. A single base separates this from a much larger clone, so it may be a read error. This rearrangement joins TRDV2 to TRDJ1, with TRDD3 matching over 8 bases. This CDR3 has 15 residues. Per germline, CDR1 GEAIGNYY and CDR2 EKD. The V and J ends lost 3 bases and 3 bases, in that order; junction bases with no gene match: 8. CDR3 coding DNA: TGTGCCTGTGACCCACTGGGGGCTAAGGCCGATAAACTCATCTTT. This gives the protein CACDPLGAKADKLIF.

This clone was counted a few times. Since a far larger clone is one base different, this is likely a read error. J is TRDJ1 and V is TRDV2, with 13 bases matching TRDD3. From germline, CDR1 is GEAIGNYY and CDR2 EKD. The length of the CDR3 is 17 residues. CDR3 in DNA: TGTGCCCGTGACTTACTGGGGGATACGCCACACACCGATAAACTCATCTTT. Its protein product is CARDLLGDTPHTDKLIF.

Judged by abundance, this clone is medium-sized. Other DNA sequences from this sample encode an identical CDR3 as well. This sequence joins TRDV2 and TRDJ1; 11 nucleotides agree with TRDD3. J lost 0 bases, V lost 0 bases, and 8 bases had no gene match. The germline gives CDR1 GEAIGNYY, CDR2 EKD. This CDR3 has 18 residues. The CDR3 region has the DNA TGTGCCTGTGACACCGTACTGGGGGATAAAAGGTACACCGATAAACTCATCTTT. It translates to CACDTVLGDKRYTDKLIF.

The table lists this clone with a few counts. A far larger clone is just one base off, so this is likely a read error. The V and J genes are TRDV2 and TRDJ1; D is undetermined. Germline CDR1 is GEAIGNYY and CDR2 is EKD. The CDR3 length is 17 residues. Trimming took 2 bases from V and 0 from J, leaving 18 bases between them. CDR3 in DNA: TGTGCCTGTGACAAGGTGAGGGCTTCTTTTTACACCGATAAACTCATCTTT. Protein product: CACDKVRASFYTDKLIF.

For this clone: TCRdb lists the protein of a much larger clone for this DNA, which differs at residue 17, so this is likely a read error; the protein given here is translated from the DNA itself. The V call is TRDV2, the J call TRDJ1; D unresolved. The CDR3 has 18 amino acids. Per germline, CDR1 GEAIGNYY and CDR2 EKD. CDR3 nucleotides: TGTGCCTGTGACCCTGCGGGCTCTGGATTACCCACACCCGATAAACTCACCTTT. It specifies CACDPAGSGLPTPDKLTF.

At least ten counts were recorded for this clone. Just one base apart from a much larger clone, this may be a read error. This sample includes further DNA sequences coding for the same CDR3. CDR3 coding DNA: TGTGCCTGTGACCCTGTACTGGGGGATCCGACCCGGCAGATGTTTTTC. It yields the protein CACDPVLGDPTRQMFF. This sequence joins TRDV2 and TRDJ3; 10 bases fit TRDD3. CDR1 and CDR2 from the germline V gene are GEAIGNYY and EKD. The CDR3 is 16 amino acids.

This clone is categorized as large. This specimen includes other DNA sequences encoding the same CDR3. The chain is built from TRDV2 and TRDJ1; D gene unclear. V lost 4 bases, J lost 3 bases, and 20 bases lay in between. The germline V gene encodes CDR1 GEAIGNYY and CDR2 EKD. The CDR3 consists of 16 residues. The CDR3 spells CACEWMTPERADKLIF. The CDR3 coding sequence is TGTGCCTGTGAATGGATGACCCCGGAGAGGGCCGATAAACTCATCTTT.

About this clone: A far larger clone lies a single base away; this is likely a read error. The same CDR3 is also encoded by other DNA sequences in this sample. V is TRDV2 and J is TRDJ1, with TRDD3 matching 8 bases. The CDR3 consists of 14 residues. Germline-derived CDR1 and CDR2 are GEAIGNYY and EKD. CDR3 sequence: CACDGVGDEDKLIF. The CDR3 DNA sequence: TGTGCTTGTGACGGGGTGGGGGATGAAGATAAACTCATCTTT.

This clone came up a few times. A read error likely explains this, since a far larger clone differs by one base. This CDR3 is also generated by other DNA sequences in the sample. V gene TRDV2 combines with J gene TRDJ3, with D possibly TRDD3 on 5 matching bases. V dropped 2 bases and J dropped 0 bases, with 16 bases sitting between them. The CDR3 is made up of 19 amino acids. Germline-derived CDR1 and CDR2 are GEAIGNYY and EKD. The CDR3 region has the DNA TGTGCCTGTGACAATACCGGGGGTCCAAGCTCCTGGGACACCCGACAGATGTTTTTC. It specifies CACDNTGGPSSWDTRQMFF.